These T cell receptor beta chains were read from a single sample in a study of T cells after yellow fever vaccination. TCRdb passed the 5' RACE reads through MiXCR, listing each CDR3 protein once. The sample carries about 510,000 distinct CDR3 sequences, about a fifth recorded once. The input for sequencing was PBMCs, taken about 20 days after the first yellow fever vaccination. These receptors were collected from a man aged 18-30 years who received the YFV17D yellow fever vaccine. Both conserved end residues are part of each CDR3. Each record gives: J gene, V gene, clone size, D gene, CDR3 DNA, CDR3 protein. D genes are given only for firm matches. Only part of the rows carry a size: once, few, many, or a class if the clone is expanded.

j_call: TRBJ2-5; v_call: TRBV6-6; clone_size: -; d_call: -; cdr3_nt: TGTGCCAGCAGCCCCGACACGGAGACCCAGTACTTC; cdr3_aa: CASSPDTETQYF
j_call: TRBJ2-1; v_call: TRBV7-2; clone_size: few; d_call: TRBD1; cdr3_nt: TGTGCCAGCAGCCGCGGACAGGGGGCCTACAATGAGCAGTTCTTC; cdr3_aa: CASSRGQGAYNEQFF
j_call: TRBJ2-6; v_call: TRBV4-3; clone_size: few; d_call: -; cdr3_nt: TGCGCCAGCAGCCAAGCGGTTTACGGGGCCAACGTCCTGACTTTC; cdr3_aa: CASSQAVYGANVLTF
j_call: TRBJ2-2; v_call: TRBV29-1; clone_size: few; d_call: TRBD1; cdr3_nt: TGCAGCGTCGCCCGGACAGGGTCGAACACCGGGGAGCTGTTTTTT; cdr3_aa: CSVARTGSNTGELFF
j_call: TRBJ2-1; v_call: TRBV7-9; clone_size: few; d_call: -; cdr3_nt: TGTGCCACCGAGGGGGCCTACAATGAGCAGTTCTTC; cdr3_aa: CATEGAYNEQFF
j_call: TRBJ2-3; v_call: TRBV20-1; clone_size: few; d_call: -; cdr3_nt: TGCAGTGCTAGGACACCTACAGCTAGCACAGATACGCAGTATTTT; cdr3_aa: CSARTPTASTDTQYF
j_call: TRBJ2-7; v_call: TRBV25-1; clone_size: few; d_call: TRBD1; cdr3_nt: TGTGCCAGCAGCGCCTTTGAGGACAGGGGTTACGAGCAGTACTTC; cdr3_aa: CASSAFEDRGYEQYF
j_call: TRBJ1-1; v_call: TRBV29-1; clone_size: -; d_call: TRBD1; cdr3_nt: TGCAGCGTCCAAACGGGACAGCTAGTAAACACTGAAGCTTTCTTT; cdr3_aa: CSVQTGQLVNTEAFF
j_call: TRBJ2-2; v_call: TRBV4-1; clone_size: -; d_call: TRBD1; cdr3_nt: TGCGCCAGCAGCCAAGAAAGGCAGGGGGCTAACACCGGGGAGCTGTTTTTT; cdr3_aa: CASSQERQGANTGELFF
j_call: TRBJ2-3; v_call: TRBV9; clone_size: few; d_call: -; cdr3_nt: TGTGCCAGCAGCGTGGGGGCTTCTCAGGCAGATACGCAGTATTTT; cdr3_aa: CASSVGASQADTQYF
j_call: TRBJ1-2; v_call: TRBV28; clone_size: -; d_call: TRBD1; cdr3_nt: TGTGCCAGCAGTTTACCCCGGACAGGGTTCTATGGCTACACCTTC; cdr3_aa: CASSLPRTGFYGYTF
j_call: TRBJ2-7; v_call: TRBV7-8; clone_size: -; d_call: TRBD2; cdr3_nt: TGTGCCAGCAGCTTAGGACGAACCGGGACTAGCGGAGTTGGGGAGCAGTACTTC; cdr3_aa: CASSLGRTGTSGVGEQYF
j_call: TRBJ2-6; v_call: TRBV5-1; clone_size: -; d_call: TRBD1; cdr3_nt: TGCGCCAGCAGCTTGGCCGTGGGACAGGGAAACTCTGGGGCCAACGTCCTGACTTTC; cdr3_aa: CASSLAVGQGNSGANVLTF
j_call: TRBJ1-1; v_call: TRBV7-2; clone_size: few; d_call: -; cdr3_nt: TGTGCCAGCAGCAAGCGCGGTCTCGAAGCTTTCTTT; cdr3_aa: CASSKRGLEAFF
j_call: TRBJ2-5; v_call: TRBV5-5; clone_size: -; d_call: -; cdr3_nt: TGTGCCAGCAGCACCAGGGACCTGGAGGAGACCCAGTACTTC; cdr3_aa: CASSTRDLEETQYF
j_call: TRBJ2-5; v_call: TRBV5-1; clone_size: few; d_call: -; cdr3_nt: TGCGCCAGCAGCTTTCAGGGAGCTACCCAAGAGACCCAGTACTTC; cdr3_aa: CASSFQGATQETQYF
j_call: TRBJ1-5; v_call: TRBV5-5; clone_size: -; d_call: -; cdr3_nt: TGTGCCAGCAGCCCCGGAGACGAGCCCCAGCATTTT; cdr3_aa: CASSPGDEPQHF